The clone carrying this T cell receptor beta chain showed up just once. Its antigen is undetermined. This sample is part of a study of shared clonotypes between healthy human individuals. Study-wide context: The donor group consisted of two women and a few men, aged 18 to 49. Study outcomes and limitations: Naive CD4 clonotypes overlapped across a few donors at approximately 4.5%.

The CDR3 is made up of 15 amino acids. Germline loops: CDR1 MDHEN, CDR2 SYDVKM. V was cut by 6 bases and J by 1 base, with 13 bases left in between. The assay ran at deep level. The data were produced by immunoSEQ multiplex PCR, yet TCRdb's version contains in-frame clones alone and is incomplete. The table lists over 2 million clones, 90% to 95% of them singletons. Source material: naive CD4+ T cells sorted from blood. Indicated subset: CD45RA+ positively selected. The TCR was taken from a man aged 18-30 years in good health. The J gene is TRBJ1-5, the V gene TRBV28, with D possibly TRBD1 on 5 matching bases. CDR3 sequence reads: CASSSPTASNQPQHF. The CDR3 DNA is TGTGCCAGCAGCTCTCCGACAGCAAGCAATCAGCCCCAGCATTTT.